This T cell receptor beta chain is drawn from a study of cytotoxic CD8 clonotypes in ibrutinib-treated CLL (dated by TCRdb to 2020 to 2023). Describing the broader study: The cohort had around twelve relapsed/refractory and around 16 treatment-naive patients; about 17 were IGHV unmutated. Partial responses were observed in 24 patients and complete responses in 2; after a median follow-up of about 69 months, remission was maintained in around 14 patients and progression was observed in around twelve. The response samples were drawn at a median of approximately 12 months into treatment, with a range of roughly 6 to 36 months. On average, each sample had about 250,000 productive templates and almost 95,000 productive rearrangements. Longitudinal samples were obtainable from about 30% of the roughly 90 participants in the trial. Cryopreserved peripheral blood mononuclear cells were collected at three points: before therapy, at response, and at either sustained remission or disease progression. Every sample from remission and from progressive disease was obtained while the patients were still on ibrutinib.

General conclusions and limits of the study: Sampling times were not matched between patients in sustained remission and patients whose disease was progressing, and lymph node repertoires were not examined. At ibrutinib response clonality went up, during sustained remission it held steady, and at progression it dropped back toward baseline. Public clonotypes were rare and either contracted or stayed stable during treatment, and the rise in clonality at ibrutinib response reflected the expansion of private clonotypes. Baseline clonality was found to be higher than that of age-matched healthy donors and was strongly correlated with circulating CD8+ T-cell counts.

Comments on this clone: Its antigen has not been determined. Qualities for individual bases were not recorded, and no much larger clone is one base off.

The goal of deep resolution MiSeq sequencing was a depth between 1 in 1 million and 1 in 200,000 T cells, and coverage averaged 10x per clonotype. TCR beta libraries were generated with the immunoSEQ hsTCRB Kit. The source study handled its data this way. Data were analyzed with ImmunoSEQ Data Assistant and ImmunoSEQ Analyzer, with V, D and J genes assigned per IMGT definitions. Clonality, with values ranging from 0 to 1, was calculated as one minus the normalized Shannon entropy of productive rearrangement frequencies. Only overrepresented clonotypes making up at least 0.05% of each patient's repertoire were included in the public clonotype analysis. About twelve repertoires from age-matched healthy donors, obtained from immuneACCESS, served as clonality controls. TCRdb took this table from immuneACCESS and kept in-frame rearrangements with V and J called. Such tables lack part of the clones; where checked against another copy, unresolved V genes explain under half of the gap, and the rest is unexplained. V, J and clone size were drawn from that table, and D and trimming were deduced from the DNA. The sample table records about 140,000 clones; 65% to 85% of these occur just once. Approximately 7.6% of the sample rests with the top ten.

From the cysteine up to the phenylalanine, the CDR3 has a length of 13 residues. Of the read, only the CDR3 DNA is kept; its 39 bases are in frame from base 1. A distance of 9 bases separates the germline ends of V and J, which lose 3 bases and 4 bases respectively. Sequences SEHNR (CDR1) and FQNEAQ (CDR2) are obtained from the germline V gene (reference sequence). Approximately 2 micrograms of genomic DNA were extracted from cryopreserved PBMCs for TCR beta library preparation. Longitudinal blood samples from CLL patients receiving ibrutinib monotherapy were subjected to high-throughput TCR beta sequencing. Patients were enrolled in a phase 2 open-label single-center ibrutinib monotherapy trial.

This specimen was PBMCs, taken after 36 months of ibrutinib treatment. The rearranged chain carries TRBV7-9 and TRBJ1-1; tentative D gene TRBD1, with 5 bases matching. This clonotype originated in a human donor with chronic lymphocytic leukemia. The nucleotide sequence reads as follows: TGTGCCAGCAGCTTTGGGGGAGGCACTGAAGCTTTCTTT. Translated, it gives CASSFGGGTEAFF.